The source of this T cell receptor (beta chain) is a study of blood T cell repertoires in COVID-19. Study at large: Sites across the United States, Italy and Spain contributed samples from acute and convalescent COVID-19.

The CDR3 length is 14 residues. Germline CDR1 is SGHRS and CDR2 is YFSETQ. J was trimmed by 3 bases and V by 6 bases; bases with no gene match: 6. As originally analysed: Amplification with reference gene primers provided the estimates of nucleated cell counts. TCRdb's copy holds only in-frame clones and misses some; the assay was immunoSEQ multiplex PCR. From that table come the V and J calls and clone size; the DNA was used to work out D and trimming. The table includes roughly 250,000 clones, approximately 90% detected once. The clonotype originates from a man aged 55 to 70 who had recovered from COVID-19. Material: peripheral blood. The chain links TRBV5-1 to TRBJ1-2; 9 bases fit TRBD1. CDR3 sequence reads: CASTQGAPYYGYTF. In nucleotides, the CDR3 is TGCGCCAGCACACAGGGGGCGCCTTACTATGGCTACACCTTC.